The 10 T cell receptor beta chains below come from one sample, sequenced in a study of T cell responses to AZD1222 COVID-19 vaccine. Clones were sequenced by immunoSEQ multiplex PCR, and TCRdb holds only the in-frame ones, with some missing. The repertoire has around 200,000 clones, 85% to 95% of them found once; the top ten carry approximately 0.98%. The material sequenced was peripheral blood, taken 28 days after the second dose of the MenACWY control vaccine. These receptors came from an adult who received the MenACWY meningococcal vaccine as a control.

This sequence joins TRBV19 and TRBJ2-1; no reliable D call. Between the trimmed V and J ends, which lost 2 bases and 7 bases, there was a span of 12 bases. This CDR3 has 14 residues. Germline loops: CDR1 LNHDA, CDR2 SQIVND (reference sequence). CDR3 residues: CASSIPFRGNEQFF. As DNA, the CDR3 is TGTGCCAGTAGTATACCTTTCCGCGGTAATGAGCAGTTCTTC.

This sequence joins TRBV6-5 and TRBJ1-1, with D tentatively TRBD1 (5 bases). This CDR3 spans 13 amino acids. V lost 8 bases and J lost 5, with 15 bases in between. Germline V CDR1 and CDR2: MNHEY, SVGAGI. In DNA form, the CDR3 reads TGTGCCAGCTCGCAGGGATGGTGGACTGAAGCTTTCTTT. Amino acid sequence: CASSQGWWTEAFF.

This chain joins TRBV28 and TRBJ1-6; D may be TRBD1 (5 bases). V was cut by 5 bases and J by 8 bases, with 16 bases left in between. Per germline, CDR1 MDHEN and CDR2 SYDVKM. There are 15 residues in the CDR3. CDR3 in DNA: TGTGCCAGCAGTCGCAGGGAGGAGAGGGATTCACCCCTCCACTTT. This sequence encodes CASSRREERDSPLHF.

The V and J genes are TRBV13 and TRBJ1-2, with a weak D call TRBD1 (5 bases). The germline CDR1 and CDR2 sequences are PRHDT and FYEKMQ (reference sequence). The CDR3 totals 14 residues. Deletions cut 2 bases from V and 5 bases from J, with 12 bases between. Written as DNA, the CDR3 is TGTGCCAGCAGCTTATCGGGGCGGAGGTATGGCTACACCTTC. This codes for CASSLSGRRYGYTF.

The chain couples TRBV6-1 to TRBJ2-7; 7 bases align to TRBD1. There are 13 residues in the CDR3. CDR1 MNHNS and CDR2 SASEGT come from the germline V gene. V shed 2 bases and J 9 bases; nucleotides not matched to a gene: 7. CDR3 coding DNA: TGTGCCAGCAGTGAAATCAGGGGGAGCGCGCAGTACTTC. It specifies CASSEIRGSAQYF.

This CDR3 reads CASSYSSGGANEQFF. CDR3 bases: TGTGCCAGCAGTTACTCTAGCGGGGGGGCGAATGAGCAGTTCTTC. The chain uses TRBV6-5 and TRBJ2-1; 11 nucleotides match TRBD2. V lost 0 bases and J lost 7; bases outside the gene matches: 2. The CDR3 length is 15 residues. Germline V lookup: CDR1 MNHEY, CDR2 SVGAGI.

Of note for this clone: Other DNA sequences within the sample encode an identical CDR3. The chain carries TRBV5-1 and TRBJ2-1; 7 bases match TRBD2. The CDR3 has 15 amino acids. Germline trimming cut 2 bases from V and 4 bases from J; bases unmatched to any gene: 6. Germline V CDR1 and CDR2: SGHRS, YFSETQ. The CDR3 region has the DNA TGCGCCAGCAGCTTAGGCGGGGGTTCGTACAATGAGCAGTTCTTC. Encoded protein: CASSLGGGSYNEQFF.

Points on this clone: Within the sample, other DNA sequences also encode this same CDR3. The V and J genes are TRBV20-1 and TRBJ1-2, with no clear D. Germline CDR1 DFQATT, CDR2 SNEGSKA (reference sequence). Trimming stripped 3 bases from V and 0 bases from J, with 2 bases between. The CDR3 is made up of 11 amino acids. The CDR3 here is CSARANYGYTF. Written as DNA, the CDR3 is TGCAGTGCTAGGGCTAACTATGGCTACACCTTC.

The CDR3 DNA reads as TGTGCCAGCAGTCGTCAGGGTATTAGCAATCAGCCCCAGCATTTT. Its protein product is CASSRQGISNQPQHF. The V and J genes are TRBV6-5 and TRBJ1-5; D possibly corresponds to TRBD1 (5 bases). The CDR3 is 15 residues long. Trimming pared 5 bases from V and 0 bases from J, leaving 11 bases between. The V gene's germline CDR1 is MNHEY and CDR2 SVGAGI.

The CDR3 nucleotides read TGTGCCAGCAGCTGGCGGGGTACTGAAGCTTTCTTT. This encodes CASSWRGTEAFF. The V call is TRBV7-9, the J call TRBJ1-1, with D unresolved. The V gene's germline CDR1 is SEHNR and CDR2 FQNEAQ (reference sequence). The V and J ends lost 4 bases and 5 bases respectively, with 8 bases between them. This CDR3 spans 12 amino acids.